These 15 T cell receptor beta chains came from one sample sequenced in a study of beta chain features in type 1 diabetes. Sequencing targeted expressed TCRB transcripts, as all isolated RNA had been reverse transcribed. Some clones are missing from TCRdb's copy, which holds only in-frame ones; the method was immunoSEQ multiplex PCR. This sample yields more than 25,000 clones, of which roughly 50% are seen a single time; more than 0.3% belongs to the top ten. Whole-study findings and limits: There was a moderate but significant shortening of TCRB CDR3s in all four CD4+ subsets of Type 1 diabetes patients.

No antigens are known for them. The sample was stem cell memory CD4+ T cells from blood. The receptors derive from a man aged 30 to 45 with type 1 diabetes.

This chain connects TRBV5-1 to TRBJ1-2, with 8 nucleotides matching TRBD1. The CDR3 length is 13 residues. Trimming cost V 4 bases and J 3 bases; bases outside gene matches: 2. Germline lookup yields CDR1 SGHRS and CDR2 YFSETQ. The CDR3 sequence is CASSATGDYGYTF. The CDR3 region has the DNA TGCGCCAGCAGCGCGACAGGGGACTATGGCTACACCTTC.

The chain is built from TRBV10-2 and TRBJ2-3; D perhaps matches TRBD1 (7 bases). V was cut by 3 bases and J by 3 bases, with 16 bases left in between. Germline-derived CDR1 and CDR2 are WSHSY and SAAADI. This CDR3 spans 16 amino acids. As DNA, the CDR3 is TGCGCCAGCAGTGACTGGGAGGCCAGGGGGACAGATACGCAGTATTTT. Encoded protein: CASSDWEARGTDTQYF.

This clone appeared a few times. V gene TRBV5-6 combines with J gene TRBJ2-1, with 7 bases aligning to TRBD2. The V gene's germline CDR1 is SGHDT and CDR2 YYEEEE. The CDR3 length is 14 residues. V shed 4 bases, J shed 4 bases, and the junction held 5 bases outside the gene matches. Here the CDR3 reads CASSPHSGYNEQFF. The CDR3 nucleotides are TGTGCCAGCAGCCCGCATAGCGGGTACAATGAGCAGTTCTTC.

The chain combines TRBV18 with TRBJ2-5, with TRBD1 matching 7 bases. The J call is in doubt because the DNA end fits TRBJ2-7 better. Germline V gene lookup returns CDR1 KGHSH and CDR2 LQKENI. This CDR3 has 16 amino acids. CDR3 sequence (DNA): TGTGCCAGCTCACCTCGAGGACAGGTACTCTCCTACGAGCAGTACTTC. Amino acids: CASSPRGQVLSYEQYF.

CDR3 bases: TGTGCCAGCAGCCAAGGGACAGTCATCCAAGAGACCCAGTACTTC. The encoded protein is CASSQGTVIQETQYF. This chain joins TRBV14 and TRBJ2-5, with D possibly matching TRBD1 (6 bases). V lost 1 base to trimming and J lost 1 base, with 10 bases between them. This CDR3 is built from 15 residues. Germline lookup yields CDR1 SGHDN and CDR2 FVKESK.

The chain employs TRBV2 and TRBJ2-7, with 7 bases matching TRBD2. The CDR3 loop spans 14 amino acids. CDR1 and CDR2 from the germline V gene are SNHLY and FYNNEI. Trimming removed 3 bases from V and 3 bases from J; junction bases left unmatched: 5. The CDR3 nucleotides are TGTGCCAGCAGTGATGGGCTAGCGGACTACGAGCAGTACTTC. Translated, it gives CASSDGLADYEQYF.

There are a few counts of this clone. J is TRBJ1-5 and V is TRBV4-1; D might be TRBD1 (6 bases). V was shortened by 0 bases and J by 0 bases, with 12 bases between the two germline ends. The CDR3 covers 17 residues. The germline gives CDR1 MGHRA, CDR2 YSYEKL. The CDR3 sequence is CASSQDVGTTSNQPQHF. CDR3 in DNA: TGCGCCAGCAGCCAAGATGTAGGGACAACTAGCAATCAGCCCCAGCATTTT.

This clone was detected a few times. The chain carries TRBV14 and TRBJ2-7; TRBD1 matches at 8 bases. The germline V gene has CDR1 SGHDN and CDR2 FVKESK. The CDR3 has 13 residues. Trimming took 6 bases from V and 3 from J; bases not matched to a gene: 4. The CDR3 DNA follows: TGTGCCAGCAGACGACAGGGGAACTACGAGCAGTACTTC. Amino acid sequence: CASRRQGNYEQYF.

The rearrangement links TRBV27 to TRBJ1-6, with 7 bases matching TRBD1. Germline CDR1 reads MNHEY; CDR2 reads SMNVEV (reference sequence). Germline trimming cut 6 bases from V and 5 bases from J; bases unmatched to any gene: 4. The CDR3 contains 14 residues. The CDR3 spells CASSLQGNNSPLHF. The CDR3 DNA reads TGTGCCAGCAGCCTACAGGGGAATAATTCACCCCTCCACTTT.

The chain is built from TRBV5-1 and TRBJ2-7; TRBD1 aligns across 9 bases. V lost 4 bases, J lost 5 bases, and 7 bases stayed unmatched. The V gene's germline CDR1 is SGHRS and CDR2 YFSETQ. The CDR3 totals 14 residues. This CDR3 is CASSPRTGDHEQYF. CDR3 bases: TGCGCCAGCAGCCCGCGGACAGGGGACCACGAGCAGTACTTC.

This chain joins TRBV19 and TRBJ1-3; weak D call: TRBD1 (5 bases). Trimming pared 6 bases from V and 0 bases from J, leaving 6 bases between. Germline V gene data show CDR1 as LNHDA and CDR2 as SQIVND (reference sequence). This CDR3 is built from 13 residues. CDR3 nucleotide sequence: TGTGCCAGTAGCAGGGACTCTGGAAACACCATATATTTT. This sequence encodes CASSRDSGNTIYF.

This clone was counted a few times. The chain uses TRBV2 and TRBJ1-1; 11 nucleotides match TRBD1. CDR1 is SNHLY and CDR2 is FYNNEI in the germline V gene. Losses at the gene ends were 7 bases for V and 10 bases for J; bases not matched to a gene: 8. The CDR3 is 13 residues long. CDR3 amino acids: CASTRDRGFVAFF. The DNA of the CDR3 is TGTGCCAGCACTAGGGACAGGGGGTTCGTAGCTTTCTTT. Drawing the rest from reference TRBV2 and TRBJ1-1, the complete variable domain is EPEVTQTPSHQVTQMGQEVILRCVPISNHLYFYWYRQILGQKVEFLVSFYNNEISEKSEIFDDQFSVERPDGSNFTLKIRSTKLEDSAMYFCASTRDRGFVAFFGQGTRLTVV.

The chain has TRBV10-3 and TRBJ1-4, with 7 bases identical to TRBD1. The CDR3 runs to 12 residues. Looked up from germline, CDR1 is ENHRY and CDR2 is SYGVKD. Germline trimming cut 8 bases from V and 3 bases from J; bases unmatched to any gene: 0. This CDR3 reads CAIDRANEKLFF. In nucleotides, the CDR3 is TGTGCCATCGACAGGGCTAATGAAAAACTGTTTTTT.

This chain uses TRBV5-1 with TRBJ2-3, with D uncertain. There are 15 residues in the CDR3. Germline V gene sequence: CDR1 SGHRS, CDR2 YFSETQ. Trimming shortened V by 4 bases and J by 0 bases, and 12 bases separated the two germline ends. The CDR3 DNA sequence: TGCGCCAGCAGCCAACGAGCTGGTAGCACAGATACGCAGTATTTT. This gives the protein CASSQRAGSTDTQYF.

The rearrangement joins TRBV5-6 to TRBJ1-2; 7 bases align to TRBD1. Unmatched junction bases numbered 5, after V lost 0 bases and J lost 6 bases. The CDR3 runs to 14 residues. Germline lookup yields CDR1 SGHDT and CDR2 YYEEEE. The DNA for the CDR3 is TGTGCCAGCAGCTTGGAGGAGGGGGCACATGGCTACACCTTC. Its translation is CASSLEEGAHGYTF.